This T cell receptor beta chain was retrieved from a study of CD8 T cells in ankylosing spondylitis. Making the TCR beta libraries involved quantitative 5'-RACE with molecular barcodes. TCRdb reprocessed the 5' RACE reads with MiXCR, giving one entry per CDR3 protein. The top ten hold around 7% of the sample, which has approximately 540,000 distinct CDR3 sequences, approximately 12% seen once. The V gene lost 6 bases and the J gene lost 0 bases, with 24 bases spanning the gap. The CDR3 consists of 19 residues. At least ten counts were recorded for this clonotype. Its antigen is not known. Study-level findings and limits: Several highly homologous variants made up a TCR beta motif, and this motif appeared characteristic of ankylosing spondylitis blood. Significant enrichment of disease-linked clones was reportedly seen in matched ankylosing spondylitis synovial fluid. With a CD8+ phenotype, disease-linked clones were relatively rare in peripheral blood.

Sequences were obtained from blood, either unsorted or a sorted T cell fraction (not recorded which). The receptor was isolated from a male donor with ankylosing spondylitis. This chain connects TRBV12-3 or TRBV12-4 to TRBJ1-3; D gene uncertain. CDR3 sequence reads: CASRTISWEPQASGNTIYF. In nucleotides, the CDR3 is TGTGCCAGCAGAACAATATCCTGGGAGCCTCAAGCCTCTGGAAACACCATATATTTT.